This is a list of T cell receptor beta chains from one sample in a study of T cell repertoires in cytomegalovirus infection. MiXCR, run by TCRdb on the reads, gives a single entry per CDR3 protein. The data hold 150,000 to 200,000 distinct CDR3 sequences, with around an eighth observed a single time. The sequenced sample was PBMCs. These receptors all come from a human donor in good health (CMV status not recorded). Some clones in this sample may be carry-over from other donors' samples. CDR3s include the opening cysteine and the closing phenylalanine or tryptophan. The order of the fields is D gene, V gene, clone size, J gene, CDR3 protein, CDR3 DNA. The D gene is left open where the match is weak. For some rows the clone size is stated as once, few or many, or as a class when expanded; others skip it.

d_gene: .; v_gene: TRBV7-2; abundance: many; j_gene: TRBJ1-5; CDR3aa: CASSWSPDRNQPQHF; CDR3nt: TGTGCCAGCAGCTGGAGTCCGGATAGGAATCAGCCCCAGCATTTT
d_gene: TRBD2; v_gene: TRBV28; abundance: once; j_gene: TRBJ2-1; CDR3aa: CASSQGLHNEQFF; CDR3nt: TGTGCCAGCAGCCAGGGACTACACAATGAGCAGTTCTTC
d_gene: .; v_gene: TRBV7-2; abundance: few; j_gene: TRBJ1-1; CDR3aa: CASSLAQISEAFF; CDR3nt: TGTGCCAGCAGCTTAGCCCAGATCTCCGAAGCTTTCTTT
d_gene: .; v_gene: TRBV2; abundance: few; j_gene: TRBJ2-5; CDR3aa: CASSERGREETQYF; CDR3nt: TGTGCCAGCAGTGAAAGAGGCCGCGAGGAGACCCAGTACTTC
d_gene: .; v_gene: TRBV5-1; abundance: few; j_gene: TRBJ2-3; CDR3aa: CASSSRPSKDTQYF; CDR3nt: TGCGCCAGCAGCTCTAGGCCCAGCAAAGATACGCAGTATTTT
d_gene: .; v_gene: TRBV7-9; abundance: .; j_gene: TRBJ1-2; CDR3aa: CASSLAGISYTF; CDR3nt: TGTGCCAGCAGCTTAGCCGGAATTAGCTACACCTTC
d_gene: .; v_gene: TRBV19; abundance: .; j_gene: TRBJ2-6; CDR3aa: CASLQSSGANVLTF; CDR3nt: TGTGCCAGCTTACAGAGTTCTGGGGCCAACGTCCTGACTTTC
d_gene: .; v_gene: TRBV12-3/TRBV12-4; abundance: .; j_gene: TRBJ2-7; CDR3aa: CASSATGKQYF; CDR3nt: TGTGCCAGCAGTGCTACAGGGAAGCAGTACTTC
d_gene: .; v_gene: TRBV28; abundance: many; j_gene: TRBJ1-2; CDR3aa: CASSRSTRDLYGYTF; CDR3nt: TGTGCCAGCAGCCGTTCCACTCGGGACCTTTATGGCTACACCTTC
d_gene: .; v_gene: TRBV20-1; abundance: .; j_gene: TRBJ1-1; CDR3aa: CSAWSSEAFF; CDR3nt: TGCAGTGCGTGGAGTTCTGAAGCTTTCTTT
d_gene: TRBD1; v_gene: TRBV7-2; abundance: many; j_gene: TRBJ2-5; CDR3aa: CASSLGGQGGGETQYF; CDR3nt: TGTGCCAGCAGCTTAGGGGGACAGGGCGGAGGGGAGACCCAGTACTTC
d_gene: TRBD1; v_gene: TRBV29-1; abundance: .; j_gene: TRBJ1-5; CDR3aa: CSVVGTDPNQPQHF; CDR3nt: TGCAGCGTTGTCGGGACAGACCCCAATCAGCCCCAGCATTTT
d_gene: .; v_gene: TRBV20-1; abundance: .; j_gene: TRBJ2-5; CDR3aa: CSARKVAQYF; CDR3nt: TGCAGTGCTAGAAAGGTGGCCCAGTACTTC
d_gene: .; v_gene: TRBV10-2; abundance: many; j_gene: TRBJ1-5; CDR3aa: CASSNSNQPQHF; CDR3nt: TGCGCCAGCAGTAATAGCAATCAGCCCCAGCATTTT
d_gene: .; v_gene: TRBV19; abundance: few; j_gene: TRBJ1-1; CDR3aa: CASSMVGRGPEAFF; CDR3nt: TGTGCCAGTAGTATGGTTGGCAGGGGACCTGAAGCTTTCTTT
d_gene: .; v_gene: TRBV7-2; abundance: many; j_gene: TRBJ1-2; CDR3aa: CASSTLQGANGYTF; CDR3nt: TGTGCCAGCAGCACCCTGCAGGGCGCAAATGGCTACACCTTC
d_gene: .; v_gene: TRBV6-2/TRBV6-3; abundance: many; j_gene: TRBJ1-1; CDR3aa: CASSYSTSDSSPDAFF; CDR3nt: TGTGCCAGCAGTTACTCGACTTCCGATTCTTCACCCGACGCTTTCTTT
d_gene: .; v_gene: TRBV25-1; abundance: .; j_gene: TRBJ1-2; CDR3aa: CASSGLTGPNYGYTF; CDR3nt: TGTGCCAGCAGTGGGCTGACAGGTCCTAACTATGGCTACACCTTC
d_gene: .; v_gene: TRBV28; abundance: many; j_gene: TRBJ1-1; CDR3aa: CASSLQGPTEAFF; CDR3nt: TGTGCCAGCAGTTTGCAGGGTCCCACTGAAGCTTTCTTT
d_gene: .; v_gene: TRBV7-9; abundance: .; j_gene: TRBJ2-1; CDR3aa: CASSLSRDIGVNEQFF; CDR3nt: TGTGCCAGCAGCCTCAGCCGGGACATAGGAGTTAATGAGCAGTTCTTC
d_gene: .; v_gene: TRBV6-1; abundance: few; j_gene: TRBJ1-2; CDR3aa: CAARRMRQSYYGYTF; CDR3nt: TGTGCCGCGAGGAGGATGAGACAGTCTTACTATGGCTACACCTTC
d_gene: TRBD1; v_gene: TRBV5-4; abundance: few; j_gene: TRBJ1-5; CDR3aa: CASSPGQGSNQPQHF; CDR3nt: TGTGCCAGCAGCCCGGGACAGGGGAGCAATCAGCCCCAGCATTTT
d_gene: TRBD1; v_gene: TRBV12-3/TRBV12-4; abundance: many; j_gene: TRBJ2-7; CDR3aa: CASSQRTGGYEQYF; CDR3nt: TGTGCCAGCAGTCAACGGACAGGGGGCTATGAGCAGTACTTC
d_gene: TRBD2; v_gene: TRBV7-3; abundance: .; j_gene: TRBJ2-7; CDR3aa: CASSFAGGPSYEQYF; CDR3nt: TGTGCCAGCAGCTTCGCGGGAGGGCCGTCCTACGAGCAGTACTTC
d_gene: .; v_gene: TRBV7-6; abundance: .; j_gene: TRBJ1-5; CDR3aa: CASSYEKNQPQHF; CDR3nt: TGTGCCAGCAGCTATGAGAAAAATCAGCCCCAGCATTTT
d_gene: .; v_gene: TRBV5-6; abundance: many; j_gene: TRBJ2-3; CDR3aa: CASSPGTGRDTDTQYF; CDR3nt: TGTGCCAGCAGCCCGGGGACCGGACGTGACACAGATACGCAGTATTTT
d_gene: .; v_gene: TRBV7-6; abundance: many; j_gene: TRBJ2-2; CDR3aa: CASSLDGGSGELFF; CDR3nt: TGTGCCAGCAGCTTAGATGGGGGCTCCGGGGAGCTGTTTTTT
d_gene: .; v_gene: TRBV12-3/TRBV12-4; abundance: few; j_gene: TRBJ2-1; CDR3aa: CASRLDGRNNEQFF; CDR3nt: TGTGCCAGCCGCTTGGACGGACGAAACAATGAGCAGTTCTTC